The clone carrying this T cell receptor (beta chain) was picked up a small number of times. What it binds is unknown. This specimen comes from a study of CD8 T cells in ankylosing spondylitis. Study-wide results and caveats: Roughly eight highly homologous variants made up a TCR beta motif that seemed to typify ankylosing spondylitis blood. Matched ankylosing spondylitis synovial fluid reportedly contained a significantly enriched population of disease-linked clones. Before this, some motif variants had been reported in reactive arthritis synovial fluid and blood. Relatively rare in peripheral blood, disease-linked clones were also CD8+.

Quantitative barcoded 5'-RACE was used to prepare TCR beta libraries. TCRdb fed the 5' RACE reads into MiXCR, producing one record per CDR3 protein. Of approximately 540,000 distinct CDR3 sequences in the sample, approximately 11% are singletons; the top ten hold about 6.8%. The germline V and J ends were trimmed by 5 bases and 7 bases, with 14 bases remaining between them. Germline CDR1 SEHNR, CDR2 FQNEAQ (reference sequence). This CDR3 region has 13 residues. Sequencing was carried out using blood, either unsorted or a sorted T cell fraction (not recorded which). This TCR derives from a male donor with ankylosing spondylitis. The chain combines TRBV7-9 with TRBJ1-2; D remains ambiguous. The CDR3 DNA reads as TGTGCCAGCAGCCCTTCAGGTGGTCTTGGCTACACCTTC. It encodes CASSPSGGLGYTF.